A selection of T cell receptor beta chains follows, all from one sample in a study of regulatory T cells in long-lasting Graves disease. MiXCR, run by TCRdb on the multiplex PCR reads, gives a single entry per CDR3 protein. Of 400,000 to 500,000 distinct CDR3 sequences listed, around 13% are singletons. This sample also appeared in a second study, on T cells in Graves' hyperthyroidism and ophthalmopathy.

The sample consisted of peripheral blood mononuclear cells (PBMCs), taken at new diagnosis, from a patient treated with antithyroid drugs. The receptors were gathered from a woman between 50 and 59 years old with Graves disease. Each CDR3 is given with its conserved first and last residue. A D gene is named only where the DNA matches it firmly. The size field is filled for only some rows; it gives once, few, many or a size class.

d_gene,v_gene,abundance,j_gene,CDR3nt,CDR3aa
.,TRBV12-3/TRBV12-4,many,TRBJ1-6,TGTGCCAGCAGTTTAAGGCAGGACAGTTCACCCCTCCACTTT,CASSLRQDSSPLHF
TRBD2,TRBV7-9,many,TRBJ2-1,TGTGCCAGCAGCTTGACTAGCGGGAGGGAAGACGCATACAATGAGCAGTTCTTC,CASSLTSGREDAYNEQFF
.,TRBV29-1,.,TRBJ1-3,TGCAGCGTTGAAGACGGCAGGAACTCTGGAAACACCATATATTTT,CSVEDGRNSGNTIYF
TRBD2,TRBV5-1,few,TRBJ2-7,TGCGCCAGCAGCTTGACCCTCGTACTAGCGTCAGTATCCTACGAGCAGTACTTC,CASSLTLVLASVSYEQYF
.,TRBV5-1,many,TRBJ2-3,TGCGCCAGCAGCCCCGGCAGGGTATCAGATACGCAGTATTTT,CASSPGRVSDTQYF
TRBD1,TRBV7-8,many,TRBJ2-3,TGTGCCAGCAGCTTCGACAGGGTGAGCACAGATACGCAGTATTTT,CASSFDRVSTDTQYF
TRBD2,TRBV3-1,many,TRBJ2-1,TGCGCCAGCAGCCAAGAACTAGCGGGGGGCAATGAGCAGTTCTTC,CASSQELAGGNEQFF
.,TRBV12-3/TRBV12-4,many,TRBJ1-6,TGTGCCAGCAGTTTAGAATGGGCGAGCTCCTATAATTCACCCCTCCACTTT,CASSLEWASSYNSPLHF
.,TRBV5-6,few,TRBJ2-5,TGTGCCAGCAGTGAGGTGGGCAGAGCCGAAAAAGAGACCCAGTACTTC,CASSEVGRAEKETQYF
.,TRBV2,many,TRBJ1-1,TGTGCCAGCAGCATTAACACTGAAGCTTTCTTT,CASSINTEAFF
.,TRBV7-9,many,TRBJ2-7,TGTGCCAGCAGCTTCGGAAAATACGAGCAGTACTTC,CASSFGKYEQYF
.,TRBV28,many,TRBJ2-1,TGTGCCAGCAGTTTATCGGGGTATCGCGACAATGAGCAGTTCTTC,CASSLSGYRDNEQFF
TRBD2,TRBV18,few,TRBJ2-7,TGTGCCAGCTCACTCGAAGGACTAGCGGGGGACGAGCAGTACTTC,CASSLEGLAGDEQYF
.,TRBV19,few,TRBJ2-7,TGTGCCAGTAGTAAAAATCAGGGATACGAGCAGTACTTC,CASSKNQGYEQYF
.,TRBV28,many,TRBJ2-2,TGTGCTGGACGTCAAGCGAACACCGGGGAGCTGTTTTTT,CAGRQANTGELFF
TRBD1,TRBV5-1,few,TRBJ2-5,TGCGCCAGCAGCTCAAACGTACAGGGGGCAGGGGAGACCCAGTACTTC,CASSSNVQGAGETQYF
TRBD1,TRBV5-1,many,TRBJ1-1,TGCGCCAGCATGGAGGGGACAGGGAGCACTGAAGCTTTCTTT,CASMEGTGSTEAFF
.,TRBV9,.,TRBJ1-1,TGTGCCAGCAGCCCCCAGACAGGCGGTTGGACTGAAGCTTTCTTT,CASSPQTGGWTEAFF
TRBD1,TRBV7-6,few,TRBJ1-4,TGTGCCAGCAGGGGACACAGGGGGCGGGATGCCGAAAAACTGTTTTTT,CASRGHRGRDAEKLFF
.,TRBV2,many,TRBJ2-7,TGTGCCAGCAAAGGGCACAGCATAGGGTACGAGCAGTACTTC,CASKGHSIGYEQYF
.,TRBV7-9,.,TRBJ2-1,TGTGCCAGCAGCCGTCTCCCCCATGAGCAGTTCTTC,CASSRLPHEQFF
.,TRBV18,many,TRBJ2-1,TGTGCCAGCAGCCCCGGGCTGTACAATGAGCAGTTCTTC,CASSPGLYNEQFF
TRBD1,TRBV3-1,many,TRBJ1-2,TGTGCCAGCAGCCAAGTGGACAGGGCCTATGGCTACACCTTC,CASSQVDRAYGYTF
TRBD2,TRBV7-9,.,TRBJ2-7,TGTGCCAGCAGCTCGGGGACTAGCGGGAGCCCCCCCTCCTACGAGCAGTACTTC,CASSSGTSGSPPSYEQYF
.,TRBV10-3,few,TRBJ2-7,TGTGCCACCGAAAGACAGTGGAGCTCCTACGAGCAGTACTTC,CATERQWSSYEQYF
.,TRBV20-1,few,TRBJ2-5,TGCAGTGCTATTAGACCCCTGGCAGGGTCTGGCTTTGAGACCCAGTACTTC,CSAIRPLAGSGFETQYF
.,TRBV20-1,many,TRBJ1-5,TGCAGTGCTAGAGGAGGGGGGGTTCAGCCCCAGCATTTT,CSARGGGVQPQHF
TRBD2,TRBV29-1,few,TRBJ2-7,TGCAGCGTTGTGGGACTAGCGGGAGTTGACTACGAGCAGTACTTC,CSVVGLAGVDYEQYF
TRBD1,TRBV18,many,TRBJ1-5,TGTGCCAGCTCACCCTGGGACAGCTACCAGCCCCAGCATTTT,CASSPWDSYQPQHF